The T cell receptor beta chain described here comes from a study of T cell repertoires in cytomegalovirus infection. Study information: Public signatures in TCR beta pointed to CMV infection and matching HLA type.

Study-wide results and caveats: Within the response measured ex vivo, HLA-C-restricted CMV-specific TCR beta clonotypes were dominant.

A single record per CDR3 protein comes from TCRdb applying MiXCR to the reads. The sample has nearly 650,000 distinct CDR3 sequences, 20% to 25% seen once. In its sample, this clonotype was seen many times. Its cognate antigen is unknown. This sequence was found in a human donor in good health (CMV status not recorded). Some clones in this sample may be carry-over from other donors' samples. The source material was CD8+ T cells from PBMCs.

The CDR3 here is CASSLGGTGRVVEAFF. CDR3 coding DNA: TGTGCCAGCAGCTTAGGGGGGACGGGAAGGGTAGTTGAAGCTTTCTTT. The chain employs TRBV7-8 and TRBJ1-1; a weak D match, TRBD1 (5 bases). This CDR3 has 16 amino acids. Per germline, CDR1 SGHVS and CDR2 FQNEAQ. Trimming removed 1 base from V and 7 bases from J, with 19 bases in between.